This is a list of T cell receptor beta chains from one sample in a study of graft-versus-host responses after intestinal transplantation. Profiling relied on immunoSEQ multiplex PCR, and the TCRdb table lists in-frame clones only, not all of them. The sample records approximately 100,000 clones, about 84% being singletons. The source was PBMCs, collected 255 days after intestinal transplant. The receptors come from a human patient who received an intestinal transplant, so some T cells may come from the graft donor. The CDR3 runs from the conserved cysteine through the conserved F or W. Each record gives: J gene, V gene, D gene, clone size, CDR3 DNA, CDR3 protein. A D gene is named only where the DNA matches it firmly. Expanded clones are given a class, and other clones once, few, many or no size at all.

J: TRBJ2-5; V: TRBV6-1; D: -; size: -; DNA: TGTGCCAGCAGTCTCGGGGACGAAGAGACCCAGTACTTC; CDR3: CASSLGDEETQYF
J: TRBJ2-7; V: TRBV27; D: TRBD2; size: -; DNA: TGTGCCAGCAGTCGACTAGCGGGAGGGGGGGAGCAGTACTTC; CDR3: CASSRLAGGGEQYF
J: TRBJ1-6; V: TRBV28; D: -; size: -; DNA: TGTGCCAGCAGCCGTGATAGGGGCCGGGGGGGGTCACCCCTCCACTTT; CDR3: CASSRDRGRGGSPLHF
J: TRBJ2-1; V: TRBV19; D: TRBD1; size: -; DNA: TGTGCCAGTAGTCCGTCACCCGGGACAGGCCCCTTTGGTATTCAGAATGAGCAGTTCTTC; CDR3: CASSPSPGTGPFGIQNEQFF
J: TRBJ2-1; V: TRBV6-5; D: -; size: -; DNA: TGTGCCAGCAGTTACTCGGGGTACAATGAGCAGTTCTTC; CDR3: CASSYSGYNEQFF
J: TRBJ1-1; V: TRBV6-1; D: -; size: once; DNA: TGTGCCAGCAGTGGGGGGGTTACTGAAGCTTTCTTT; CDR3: CASSGGVTEAFF
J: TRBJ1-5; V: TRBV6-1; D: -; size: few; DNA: TGTGCCAGCAGTGAACTTAGCAGGGAACATCAGCCCCAGCATTTT; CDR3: CASSELSREHQPQHF
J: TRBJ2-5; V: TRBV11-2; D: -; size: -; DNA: TGTGCCAGCAGCTACCAAGAGACCCAGTACTTC; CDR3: CASSYQETQYF
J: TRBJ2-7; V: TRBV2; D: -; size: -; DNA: TGTGCCAGCAGCGGGGGGCAGGCCCTCTCCTACGAGCAGTACTTC; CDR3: CASSGGQALSYEQYF
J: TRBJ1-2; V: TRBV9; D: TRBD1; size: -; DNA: TGTGCCAGCAGCGTGGGACAGACGGTGAATGGCTACACCTTC; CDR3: CASSVGQTVNGYTF
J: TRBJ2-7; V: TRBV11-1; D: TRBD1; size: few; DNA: TGTGCCAGCAGCTGGGACAGGACCACCTCCTACGAGCAGTACTTC; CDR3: CASSWDRTTSYEQYF
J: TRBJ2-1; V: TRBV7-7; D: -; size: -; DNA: TGTGCTAGCAGCCCCACACCGTACAATGAGCAGTTCTTC; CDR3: CASSPTPYNEQFF
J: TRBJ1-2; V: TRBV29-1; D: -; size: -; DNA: TGCAGCGTTCAGGGGCGACTGTCCTATGGCTACACCTTC; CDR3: CSVQGRLSYGYTF
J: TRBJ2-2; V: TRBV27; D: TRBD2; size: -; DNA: TGTGCCAGCAGTGGACTAGCGCCCGGGGAGCTGTTTTTT; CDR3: CASSGLAPGELFF
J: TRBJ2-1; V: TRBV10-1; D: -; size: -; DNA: TGCGCCAGCAGTGATGGCCGGCGGGGTTACTACAATGAGCAGTTCTTC; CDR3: CASSDGRRGYYNEQFF
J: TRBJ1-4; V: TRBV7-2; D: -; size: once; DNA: TGTGCCAGCAGCTCGGGGCGGACTAATGAAAAACTGTTTTTT; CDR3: CASSSGRTNEKLFF
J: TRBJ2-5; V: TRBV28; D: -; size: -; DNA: TGTGCCAGCAGTCAAGAGACCCAGTACTTC; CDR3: CASSQETQYF
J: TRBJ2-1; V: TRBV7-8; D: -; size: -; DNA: TGTGCCAGCAGCTTAGTCCAGGGAGCGGCCAATGAGCAGTTCTTC; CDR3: CASSLVQGAANEQFF
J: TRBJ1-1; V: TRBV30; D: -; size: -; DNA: TGTGCCTGGACCACGACAGATTTGAGTACTGAAGCTTTCTTT; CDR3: CAWTTTDLSTEAFF
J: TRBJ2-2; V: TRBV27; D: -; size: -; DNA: TGTGCCAGCCTCGGACAGAACGGGGAGCTGTTTTTT; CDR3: CASLGQNGELFF
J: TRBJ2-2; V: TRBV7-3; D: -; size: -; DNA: TGTGCCAGCAGCTTAGTCAGAAACACCGGGGAGCTGTTTTTT; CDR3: CASSLVRNTGELFF
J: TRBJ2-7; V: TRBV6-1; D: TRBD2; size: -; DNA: TGTGCCAGCAGACCCAGGACTAGCGGCTACGAGCAGTACTTC; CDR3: CASRPRTSGYEQYF
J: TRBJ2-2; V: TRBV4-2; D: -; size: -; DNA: TGTGCCAGCAGCCAAGTTGTGGAGGGCCCTGGGGAGCTGTTTTTT; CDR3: CASSQVVEGPGELFF
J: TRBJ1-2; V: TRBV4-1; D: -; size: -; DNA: TGCGCCAGCAGCCCAGGGGAGGGGCCGATCTATGGCTACACCTTC; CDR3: CASSPGEGPIYGYTF
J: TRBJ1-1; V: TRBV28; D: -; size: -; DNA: TGTGCCAGCAGCCGCCGGGGGGGGGCGCACACTGAAGCTTTCTTT; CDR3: CASSRRGGAHTEAFF
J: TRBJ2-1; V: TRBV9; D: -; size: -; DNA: TGTGCCAGCAGCGTAGGGAAGCTGTACAATGAGCAGTTCTTC; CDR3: CASSVGKLYNEQFF
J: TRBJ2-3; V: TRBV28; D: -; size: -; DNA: TGTGCCAGCGGGACCCGCACAGATACGCAGTATTTT; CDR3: CASGTRTDTQYF
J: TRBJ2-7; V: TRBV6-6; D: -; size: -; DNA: TGTGCCAGCAGTTACTCGATCCGGGGCTTCTACGAGCAGTACTTC; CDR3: CASSYSIRGFYEQYF
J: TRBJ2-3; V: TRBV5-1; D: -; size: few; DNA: TGCGCCAGCAGCTTGGCGGGGAACCCCCCAGATACGCAGTATTTT; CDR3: CASSLAGNPPDTQYF
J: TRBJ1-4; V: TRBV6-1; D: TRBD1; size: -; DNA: TGTGCCAGCAGTCCCCCCCGGGACAGAGGTGAAAAACTGTTTTTT; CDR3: CASSPPRDRGEKLFF
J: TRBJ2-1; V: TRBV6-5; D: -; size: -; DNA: TGTGCCAGCAGTTACTCTCGGGATTCCAATGAGCAGTTCTTC; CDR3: CASSYSRDSNEQFF
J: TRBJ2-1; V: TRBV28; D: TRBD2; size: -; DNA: TGTGCCAGCAGTTTACCCGGACAGCTTGGTTTGACTAGCGGAACCTACAATGAGCAGTTCTTC; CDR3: CASSLPGQLGLTSGTYNEQFF
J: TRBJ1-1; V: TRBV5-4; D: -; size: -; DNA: TGTGCCAGCAGCTTGAGCCACACGGGGGGAACTGAAGCTTTCTTT; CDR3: CASSLSHTGGTEAFF
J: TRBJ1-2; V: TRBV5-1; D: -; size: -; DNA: TGCGCCAGCAGCTTGGACGGGCAGGGTGATGGCTACACCTTC; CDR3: CASSLDGQGDGYTF
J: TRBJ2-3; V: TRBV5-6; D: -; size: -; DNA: TGTGCCAGCAGCTTTAGCCCAGGTCCAGATACGCAGTATTTT; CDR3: CASSFSPGPDTQYF
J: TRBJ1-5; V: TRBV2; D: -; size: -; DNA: TGTGCCAGCAGTGAAACGGCCCAGCCCCAGCATTTT; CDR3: CASSETAQPQHF
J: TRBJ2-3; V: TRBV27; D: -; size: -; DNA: TGTGCCAGCAATCCCCGTAGCGGCTTCCTGAGCACAGATACGCAGTATTTT; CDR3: CASNPRSGFLSTDTQYF
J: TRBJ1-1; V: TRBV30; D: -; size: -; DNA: TGTGCCTGGAGTGTACGATTCACTGAAGCTTTCTTT; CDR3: CAWSVRFTEAFF
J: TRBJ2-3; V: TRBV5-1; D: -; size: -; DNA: TGCGCCAGCAGCTCCGGAATTAGCACAGATACGCAGTATTTT; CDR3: CASSSGISTDTQYF
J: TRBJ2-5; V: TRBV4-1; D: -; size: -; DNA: TGCGCCAGCAGCCAAGATAATCGCGGGGGCGGGGAGACCCAGTACTTC; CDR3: CASSQDNRGGGETQYF
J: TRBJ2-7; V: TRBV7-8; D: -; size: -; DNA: TGTGCCAGCAGCTTAGGATTACAGGGATACGAGCAGTACTTC; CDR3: CASSLGLQGYEQYF
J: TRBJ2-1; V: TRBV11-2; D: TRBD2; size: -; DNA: TGTGCCAGCAGCTTAGGGTTAGCGGGAGGGCTCGTTGAGCAGTTCTTC; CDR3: CASSLGLAGGLVEQFF
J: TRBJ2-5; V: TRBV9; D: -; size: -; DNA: TGTGCCAGCAGCGTAGATGAGGCCCCGAGGGAGACCCAGTACTTC; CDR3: CASSVDEAPRETQYF
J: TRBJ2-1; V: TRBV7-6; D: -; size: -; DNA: TGTGCCAGCAGCTTAGTAGGGAGCTCCTACAATGAGCAGTTCTTC; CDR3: CASSLVGSSYNEQFF
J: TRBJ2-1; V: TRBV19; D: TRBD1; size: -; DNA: TGTGCCAGTAGTAGACAGGGGAATGAGCAGTTCTTC; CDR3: CASSRQGNEQFF
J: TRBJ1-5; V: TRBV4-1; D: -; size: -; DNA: TGCGCCAGCAGCCAAGTCAGAGGCGGCAATCAGCCCCAGCATTTT; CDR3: CASSQVRGGNQPQHF
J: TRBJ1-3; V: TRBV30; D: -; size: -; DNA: TGTGCCTGGGACAGGCCACCCTCCAGCTCTGGAAACACCATATATTTT; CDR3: CAWDRPPSSSGNTIYF
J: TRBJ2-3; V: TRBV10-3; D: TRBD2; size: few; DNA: TGTGCCATCAGTGGGACCGCGGGGGGGCCCCCAGATACGCAGTATTTT; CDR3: CAISGTAGGPPDTQYF
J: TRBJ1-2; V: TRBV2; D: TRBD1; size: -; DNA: TGTGCCAGCAGTGAACGGGGGACAGCATATAACTATGGCTACACCTTC; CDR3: CASSERGTAYNYGYTF
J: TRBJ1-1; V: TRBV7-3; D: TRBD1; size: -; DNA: TGTGCCAGCAGCCCTTTTAGACAGGGGGACGCTTTCTTT; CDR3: CASSPFRQGDAFF
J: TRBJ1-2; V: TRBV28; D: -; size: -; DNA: TGTGCCAGCAGTGACAATAACTATGGCTACACCTTC; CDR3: CASSDNNYGYTF
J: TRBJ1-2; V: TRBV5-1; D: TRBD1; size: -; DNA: TGCGCCAGCAGCGCTGGGACAGGGGATGATTATGGCTACACCTTC; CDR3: CASSAGTGDDYGYTF
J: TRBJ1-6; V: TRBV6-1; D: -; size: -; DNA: TGTGCCAGCAATAGACCGGGCTATAATTCACCCCTCCACTTT; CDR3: CASNRPGYNSPLHF
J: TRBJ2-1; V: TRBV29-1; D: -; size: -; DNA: TGCAGCGTTTACCCCGGGGACTTCAATGAGCAGTTCTTC; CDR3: CSVYPGDFNEQFF